The text below deals with one TCR beta chain. In the PCR, 60 Vbeta and 13 Jbeta primers were used. TCRdb's table, derived via immunoSEQ multiplex PCR, lists solely in-frame clones and lacks some. Of about 200,000 clones listed, roughly 80% are singletons. This specimen comes from a study of cytomegalovirus exposure and HLA in healthy donors. Study as a whole: Out of 300 to 500 genotyped donors, about 80% belonged to the Caucasian-associated ancestry cluster.

The CDR3 is made up of 13 amino acids. Germline V CDR1 and CDR2: SQVTM, ANQGSEA. The ends were cut back, 7 bases at V and 7 bases at J, with 16 bases in the middle. Material: PBMCs. The receptor's source is a male donor in good health and CMV-seropositive. The J gene is TRBJ1-4, the V gene TRBV29-1; D remains unclear. As DNA, the CDR3 is TGCAGCGGGAGGAGCGGGGTTGGTGAAAAACTGTTTTTT. Translating it yields CSGRSGVGEKLFF.